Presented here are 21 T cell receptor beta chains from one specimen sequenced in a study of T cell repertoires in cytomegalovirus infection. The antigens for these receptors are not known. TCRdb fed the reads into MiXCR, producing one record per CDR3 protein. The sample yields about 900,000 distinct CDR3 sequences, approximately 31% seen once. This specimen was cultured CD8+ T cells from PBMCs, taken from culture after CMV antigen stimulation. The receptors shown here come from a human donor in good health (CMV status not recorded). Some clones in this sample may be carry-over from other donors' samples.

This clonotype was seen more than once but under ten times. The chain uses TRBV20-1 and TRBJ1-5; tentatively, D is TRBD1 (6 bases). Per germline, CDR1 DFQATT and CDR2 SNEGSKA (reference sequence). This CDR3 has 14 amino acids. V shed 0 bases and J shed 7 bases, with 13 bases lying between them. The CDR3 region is CSARDGATGQPQHF. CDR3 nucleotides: TGCAGTGCTAGAGATGGGGCCACAGGGCAGCCCCAGCATTTT.

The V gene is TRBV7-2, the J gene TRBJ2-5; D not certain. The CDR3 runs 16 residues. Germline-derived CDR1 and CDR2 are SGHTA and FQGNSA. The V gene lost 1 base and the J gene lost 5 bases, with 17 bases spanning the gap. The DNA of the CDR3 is TGTGCCAGCAGCTTAGATGGGTTCCCAAGGACGGAGACCCAGTACTTC. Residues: CASSLDGFPRTETQYF.

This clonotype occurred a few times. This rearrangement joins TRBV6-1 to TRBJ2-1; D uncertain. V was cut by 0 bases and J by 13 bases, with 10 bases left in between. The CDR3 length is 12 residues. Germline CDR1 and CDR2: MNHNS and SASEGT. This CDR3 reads CASSEAPQLQFF. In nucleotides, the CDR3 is TGTGCCAGCAGTGAAGCGCCGCAGTTACAGTTCTTC.

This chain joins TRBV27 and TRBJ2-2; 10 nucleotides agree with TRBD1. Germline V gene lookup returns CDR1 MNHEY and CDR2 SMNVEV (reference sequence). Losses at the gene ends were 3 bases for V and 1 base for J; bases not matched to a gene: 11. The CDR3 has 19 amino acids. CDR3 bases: TGTGCCAGCAGTTTGTGGGACAGGGGTACCCCGGAGAACACCGGGGAGCTGTTTTTT. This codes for CASSLWDRGTPENTGELFF.

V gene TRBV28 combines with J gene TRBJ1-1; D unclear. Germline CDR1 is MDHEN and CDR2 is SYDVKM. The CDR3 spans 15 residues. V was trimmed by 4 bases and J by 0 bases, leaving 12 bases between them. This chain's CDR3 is CASSSVGDLNTEAFF. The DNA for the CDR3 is TGTGCCAGCAGTTCCGTTGGGGATTTGAACACTGAAGCTTTCTTT. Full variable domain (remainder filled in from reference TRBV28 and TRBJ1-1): DVKVTQSSRYLVKRTGEKVFLECVQDMDHENMFWYRQDPGLGLRLIYFSYDVKMKEKGDIPEGYSVSREKKERFSLILESASTNQTSMYLCASSSVGDLNTEAFFGQGTRLTVV.

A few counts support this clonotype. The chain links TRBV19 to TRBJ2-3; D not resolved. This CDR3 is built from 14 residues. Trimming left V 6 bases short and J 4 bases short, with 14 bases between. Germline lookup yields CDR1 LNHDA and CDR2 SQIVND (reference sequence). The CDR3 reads CASRVSDGADTQYF. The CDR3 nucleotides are TGTGCCAGTAGGGTCTCAGATGGAGCAGATACGCAGTATTTT.

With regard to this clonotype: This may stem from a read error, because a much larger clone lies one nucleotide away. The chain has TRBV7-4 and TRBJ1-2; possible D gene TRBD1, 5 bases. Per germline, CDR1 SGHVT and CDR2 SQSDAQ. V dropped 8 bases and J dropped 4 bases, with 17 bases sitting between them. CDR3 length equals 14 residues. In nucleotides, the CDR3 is TGTGCCAGCTGCTACGGGACGGACGCCTATGGCTACACCTTC. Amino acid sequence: CASCYGTDAYGYTF.

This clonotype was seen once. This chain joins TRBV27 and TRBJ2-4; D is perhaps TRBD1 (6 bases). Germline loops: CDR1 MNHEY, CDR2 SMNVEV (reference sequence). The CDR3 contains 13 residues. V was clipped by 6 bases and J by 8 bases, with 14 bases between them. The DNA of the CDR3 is TGTGCCAGCAGGGGCACAGGGTTCGACATTCAGTACTTC. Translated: CASRGTGFDIQYF.

The CDR3 spells CASSPPGREQYF. DNA of the CDR3: TGCGCCAGCAGCCCCCCGGGTCGCGAGCAGTACTTC. The rearrangement links TRBV4-1 to TRBJ2-7; no definite D call. The germline gives CDR1 MGHRA, CDR2 YSYEKL. CDR3 length equals 12 residues. Trimming removed 4 bases at V and 6 bases at J, with 10 bases between.

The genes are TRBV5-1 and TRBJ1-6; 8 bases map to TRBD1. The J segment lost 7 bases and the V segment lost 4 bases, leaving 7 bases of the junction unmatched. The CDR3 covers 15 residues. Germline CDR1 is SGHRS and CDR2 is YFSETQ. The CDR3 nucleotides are TGCGCCAGCAGCCGCCAGACAGGGGTCAATTCACCCCTCCACTTT. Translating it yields CASSRQTGVNSPLHF.

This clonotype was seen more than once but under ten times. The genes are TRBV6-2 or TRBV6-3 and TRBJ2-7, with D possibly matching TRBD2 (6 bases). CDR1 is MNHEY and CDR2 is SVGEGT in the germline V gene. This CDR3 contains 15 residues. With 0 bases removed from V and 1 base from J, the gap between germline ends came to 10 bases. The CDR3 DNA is TGTGCCAGCAGTTACTCGGAGCGGGCTTCCTACGAGCAGTACGTC. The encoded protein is CASSYSERASYEQYV.

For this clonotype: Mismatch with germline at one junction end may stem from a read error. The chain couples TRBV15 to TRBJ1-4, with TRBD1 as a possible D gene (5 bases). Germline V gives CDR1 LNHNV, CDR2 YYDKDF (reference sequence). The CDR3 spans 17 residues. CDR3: CATSRTGAVSTNEKLFF. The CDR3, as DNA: TGTGCCACTAGCAGAACCGGGGCGGTTAGCACTAATGAAAAACTGTTTTTT.

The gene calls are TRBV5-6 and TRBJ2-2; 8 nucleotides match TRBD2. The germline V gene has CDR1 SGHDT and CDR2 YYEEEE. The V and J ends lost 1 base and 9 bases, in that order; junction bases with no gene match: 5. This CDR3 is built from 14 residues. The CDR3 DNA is TGTGCCAGCAGCTTGTCGGGGGGGGGCCGGGAGCTGTTTTTT. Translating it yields CASSLSGGGRELFF.

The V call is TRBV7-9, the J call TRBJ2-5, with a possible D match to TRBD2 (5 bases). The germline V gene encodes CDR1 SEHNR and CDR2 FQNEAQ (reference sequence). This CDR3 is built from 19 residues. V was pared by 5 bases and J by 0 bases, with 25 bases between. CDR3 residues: CASSLPGVGEFDHQETQYF. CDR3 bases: TGTGCCAGCAGCCTCCCCGGGGTCGGGGAGTTCGACCACCAAGAGACCCAGTACTTC. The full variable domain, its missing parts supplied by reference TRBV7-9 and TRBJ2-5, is DTGVSQNPRHKITKRGQNVTFRCDPISEHNRLYWYRQTLGQGPEFLTYFQNEAQLEKSRLLSDRFSAERPKGSFSTLEIQRTEQGDSAMYLCASSLPGVGEFDHQETQYFGPGTRLLVL.

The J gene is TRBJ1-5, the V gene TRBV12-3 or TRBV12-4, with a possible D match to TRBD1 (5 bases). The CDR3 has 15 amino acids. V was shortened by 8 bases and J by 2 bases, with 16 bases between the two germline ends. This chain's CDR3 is CASRPGGLGNQPQHF. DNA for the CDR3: TGTGCCAGCCGGCCCGGGGGGTTGGGCAATCAGCCCCAGCATTTT.

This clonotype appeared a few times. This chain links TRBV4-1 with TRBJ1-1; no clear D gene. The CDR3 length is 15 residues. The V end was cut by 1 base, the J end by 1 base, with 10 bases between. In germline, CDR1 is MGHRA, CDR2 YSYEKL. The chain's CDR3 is CASSQVSQPNTEAFF. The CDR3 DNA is TGCGCCAGCAGCCAAGTAAGTCAACCGAACACTGAAGCTTTCTTT.

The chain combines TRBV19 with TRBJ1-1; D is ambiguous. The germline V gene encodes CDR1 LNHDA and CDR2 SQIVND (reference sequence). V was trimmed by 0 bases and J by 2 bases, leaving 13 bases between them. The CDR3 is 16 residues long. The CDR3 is CASSIDRGATNTEAFF. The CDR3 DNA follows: TGTGCCAGTAGTATAGATCGGGGAGCAACAAACACTGAAGCTTTCTTT.

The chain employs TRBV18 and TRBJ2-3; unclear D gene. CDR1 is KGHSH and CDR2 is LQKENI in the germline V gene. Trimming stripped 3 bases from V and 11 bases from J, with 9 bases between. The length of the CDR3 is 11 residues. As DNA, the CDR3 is TGTGCCAGCTCACCGGATGGGATGCAGTATTTT. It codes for CASSPDGMQYF.

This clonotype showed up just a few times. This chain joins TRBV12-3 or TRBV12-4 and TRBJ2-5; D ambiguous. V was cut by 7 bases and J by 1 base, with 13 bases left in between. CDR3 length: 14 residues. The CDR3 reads CASTSGRTQETQYF. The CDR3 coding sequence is TGTGCCAGCACCTCTGGACGGACCCAAGAGACCCAGTACTTC.

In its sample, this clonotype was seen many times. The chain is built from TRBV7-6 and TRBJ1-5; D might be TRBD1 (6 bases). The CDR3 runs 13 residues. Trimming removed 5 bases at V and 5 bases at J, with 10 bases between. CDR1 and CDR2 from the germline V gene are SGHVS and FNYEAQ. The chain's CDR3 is CASSPGQHQPQHF. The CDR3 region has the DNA TGTGCCAGCAGCCCGGGACAACATCAGCCCCAGCATTTT. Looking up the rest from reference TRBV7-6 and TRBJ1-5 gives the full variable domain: GAGVSQSPRYKVTKRGQDVALRCDPISGHVSLYWYRQALGQGPEFLTYFNYEAQQDKSGLPNDRFSAERPEGSISTLTIQRTEQRDSAMYRCASSPGQHQPQHFGDGTRLSIL.

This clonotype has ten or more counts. The CDR3 DNA sequence: TGTGCCAGCAGCTCGGGGAAGGGGAGCAATCAGCCCCAGCATTTT. It codes for CASSSGKGSNQPQHF. The rearrangement joins TRBV7-9 to TRBJ1-5, with a tentative D call TRBD1 (5 bases). V shed 4 bases and J shed 1 base, with 11 bases lying between them. The CDR3 runs to 15 residues. Germline loops: CDR1 SEHNR, CDR2 FQNEAQ (reference sequence).